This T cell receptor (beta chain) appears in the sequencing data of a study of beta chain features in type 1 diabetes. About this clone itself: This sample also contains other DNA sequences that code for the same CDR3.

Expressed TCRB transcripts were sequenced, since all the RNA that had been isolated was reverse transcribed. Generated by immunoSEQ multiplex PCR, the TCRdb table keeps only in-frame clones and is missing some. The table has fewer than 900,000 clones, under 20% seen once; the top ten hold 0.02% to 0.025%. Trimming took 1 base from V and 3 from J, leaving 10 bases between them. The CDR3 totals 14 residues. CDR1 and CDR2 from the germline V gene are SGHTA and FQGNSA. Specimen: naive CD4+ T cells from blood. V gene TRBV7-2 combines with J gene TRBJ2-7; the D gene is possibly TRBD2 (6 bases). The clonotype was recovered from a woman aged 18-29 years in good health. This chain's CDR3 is CASSLVRESYEQYF. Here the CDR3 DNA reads TGTGCCAGCAGCTTAGTTCGGGAGAGCTACGAGCAGTACTTC.